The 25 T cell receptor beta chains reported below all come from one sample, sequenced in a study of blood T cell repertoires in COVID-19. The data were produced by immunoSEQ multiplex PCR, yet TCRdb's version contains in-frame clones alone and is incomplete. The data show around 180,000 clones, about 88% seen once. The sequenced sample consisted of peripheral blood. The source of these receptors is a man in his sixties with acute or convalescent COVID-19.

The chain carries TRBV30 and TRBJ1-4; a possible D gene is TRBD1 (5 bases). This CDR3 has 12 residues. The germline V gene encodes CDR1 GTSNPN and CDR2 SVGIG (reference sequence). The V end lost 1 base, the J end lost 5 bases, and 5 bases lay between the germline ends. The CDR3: CAWSGQNEKLFF. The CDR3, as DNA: TGTGCCTGGAGTGGACAGAATGAAAAACTGTTTTTT. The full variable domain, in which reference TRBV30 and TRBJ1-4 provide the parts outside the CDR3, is SQTIHQWPATLVQPVGSPLSLECTVEGTSNPNLYWYRQAAGRGLQLLFYSVGIGQISSEVPQNLSASRPQDRQFILSSKKLLLSDSGFYLCAWSGQNEKLFFGSGTQLSVL.

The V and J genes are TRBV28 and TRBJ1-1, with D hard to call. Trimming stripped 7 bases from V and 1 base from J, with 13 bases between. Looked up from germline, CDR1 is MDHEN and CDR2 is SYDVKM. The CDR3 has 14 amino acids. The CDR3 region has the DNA TGTGCCAGCACGTGGTTGGGGAGGAACACTGAAGCTTTCTTT. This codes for CASTWLGRNTEAFF.

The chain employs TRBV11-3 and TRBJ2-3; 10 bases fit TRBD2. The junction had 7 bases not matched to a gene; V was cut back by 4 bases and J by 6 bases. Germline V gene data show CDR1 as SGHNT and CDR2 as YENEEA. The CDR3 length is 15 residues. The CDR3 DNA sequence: TGTGCCAGCAGCTCCAAGCGGGGGGGCCGCGATACGCAGTATTTT. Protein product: CASSSKRGGRDTQYF.

The CDR3 spells CASSLAGGYGNTIYF. For the CDR3, the DNA is TGTGCCAGCAGCTTAGCAGGGGGCTATGGAAACACCATATATTTT. The rearrangement joins TRBV11-2 to TRBJ1-3; 8 bases agree with TRBD1. V lost 1 base to trimming and J lost 3 bases; unmatched junction nucleotides: 2. The length of the CDR3 is 15 residues. Germline CDR1 SGHAT, CDR2 FQNNGV.

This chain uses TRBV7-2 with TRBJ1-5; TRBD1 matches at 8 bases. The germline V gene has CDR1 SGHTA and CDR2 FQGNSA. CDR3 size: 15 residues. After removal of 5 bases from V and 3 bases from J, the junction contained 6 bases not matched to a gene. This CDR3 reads CASSPQGGSNQPQHF. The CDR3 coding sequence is TGTGCCAGCAGCCCACAGGGGGGATCCAATCAGCCCCAGCATTTT.

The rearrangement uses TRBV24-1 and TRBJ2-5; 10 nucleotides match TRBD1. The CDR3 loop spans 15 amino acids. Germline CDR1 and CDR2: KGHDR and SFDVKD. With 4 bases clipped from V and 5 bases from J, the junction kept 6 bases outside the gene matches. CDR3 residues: CATSDTDRGLETQYF. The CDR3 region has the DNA TGTGCCACCAGTGACACAGACAGGGGGCTGGAGACCCAGTACTTC.

The CDR3 protein is CASSEPNRNTEAFF. The CDR3 DNA follows: TGTGCCAGCAGTGAGCCCAACAGGAACACTGAAGCTTTCTTT. V is TRBV25-1 and J is TRBJ1-1; D uncertain. Germline V gene lookup returns CDR1 MGHDK and CDR2 SYGVNS. The CDR3 is 14 residues long. Trimming took 3 bases from V and 1 from J, leaving 9 bases between them.

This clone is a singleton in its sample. The CDR3 region is CSVDRASNYGYTF. CDR3 nucleotides: TGCAGCGTTGACAGGGCATCTAACTATGGCTACACCTTC. The chain employs TRBV29-1 and TRBJ1-2, with D maybe TRBD1 (5 bases). The length of the CDR3 is 13 residues. V was shortened by 3 bases and J by 0 bases, with 8 bases between the two germline ends. The germline V gene has CDR1 SQVTM and CDR2 ANQGSEA.

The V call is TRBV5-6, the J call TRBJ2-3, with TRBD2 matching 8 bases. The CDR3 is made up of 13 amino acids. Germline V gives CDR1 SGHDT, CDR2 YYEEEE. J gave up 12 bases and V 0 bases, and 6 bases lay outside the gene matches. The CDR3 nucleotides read TGTGCCAGCAGCTTGGGGCCGGGACTAGGCCAGTATTTT. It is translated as CASSLGPGLGQYF.

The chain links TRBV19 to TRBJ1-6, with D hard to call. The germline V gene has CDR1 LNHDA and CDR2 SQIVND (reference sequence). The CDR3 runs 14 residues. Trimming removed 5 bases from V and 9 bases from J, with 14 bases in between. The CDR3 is CASSASSQVSPLHF. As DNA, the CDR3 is TGTGCCAGTAGTGCATCTTCCCAGGTTTCACCCCTCCACTTT.

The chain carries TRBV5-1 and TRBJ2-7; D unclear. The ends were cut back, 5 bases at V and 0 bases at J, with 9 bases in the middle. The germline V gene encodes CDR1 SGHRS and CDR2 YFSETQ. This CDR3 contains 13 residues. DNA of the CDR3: TGCGCCAGCAGACTCCGACACTCCTACGAGCAGTACGTC. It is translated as CASRLRHSYEQYV.

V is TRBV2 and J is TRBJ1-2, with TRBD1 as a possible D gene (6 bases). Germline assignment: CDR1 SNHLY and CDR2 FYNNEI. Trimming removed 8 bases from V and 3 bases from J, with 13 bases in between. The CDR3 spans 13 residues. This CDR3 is CASRQDGDYGYTF. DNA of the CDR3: TGTGCCAGCCGACAGGATGGTGACTATGGCTACACCTTC.

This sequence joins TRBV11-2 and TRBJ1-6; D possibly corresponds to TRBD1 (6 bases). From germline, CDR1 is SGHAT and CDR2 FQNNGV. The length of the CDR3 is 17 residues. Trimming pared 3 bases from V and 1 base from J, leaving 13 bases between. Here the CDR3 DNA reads TGTGCCAGCAGCTTTTGGACAGCGCCATCCTATAATTCACCCCTCCACTTT. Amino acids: CASSFWTAPSYNSPLHF.

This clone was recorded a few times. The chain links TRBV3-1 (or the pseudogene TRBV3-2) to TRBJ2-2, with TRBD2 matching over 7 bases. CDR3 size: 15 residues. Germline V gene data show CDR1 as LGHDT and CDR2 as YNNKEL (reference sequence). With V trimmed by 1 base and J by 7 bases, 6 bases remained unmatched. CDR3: CASSQGRRGVGELFF. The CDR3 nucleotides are TGTGCCAGCAGCCAAGGTCGACGGGGGGTCGGGGAGCTGTTTTTT.

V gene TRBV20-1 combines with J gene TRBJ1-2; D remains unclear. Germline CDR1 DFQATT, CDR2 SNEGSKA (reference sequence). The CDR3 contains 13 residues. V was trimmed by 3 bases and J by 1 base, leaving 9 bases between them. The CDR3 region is CSASFGVNYGYTF. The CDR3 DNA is TGCAGTGCTAGTTTCGGGGTTAACTATGGCTACACCTTC.

Here the CDR3 reads CASSLRPPSGITQETQYF. In DNA form, the CDR3 reads TGTGCCAGCAGTTTACGCCCCCCTAGCGGGATAACGCAAGAGACCCAGTACTTC. The rearrangement links TRBV27 to TRBJ2-5, with 9 bases that match TRBD2. Germline V gives CDR1 MNHEY, CDR2 SMNVEV (reference sequence). CDR3 length: 18 residues. Trimming at V came to 2 bases and at J to 2 bases, leaving 12 bases not matched to a gene.

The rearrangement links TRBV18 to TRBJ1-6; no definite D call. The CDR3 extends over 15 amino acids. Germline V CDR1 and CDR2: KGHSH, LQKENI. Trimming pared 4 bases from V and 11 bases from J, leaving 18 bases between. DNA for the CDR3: TGTGCCAGCTCACTCAACACCGACAAGGAGGCACCCCTCCACTTT. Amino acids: CASSLNTDKEAPLHF.

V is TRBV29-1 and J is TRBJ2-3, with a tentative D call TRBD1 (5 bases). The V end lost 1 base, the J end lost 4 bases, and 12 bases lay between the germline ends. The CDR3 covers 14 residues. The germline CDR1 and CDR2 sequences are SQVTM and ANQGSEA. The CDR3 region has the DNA TGCAGCGTTGAAGGGGAAAGGGGCCCAGATACGCAGTATTTT. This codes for CSVEGERGPDTQYF.

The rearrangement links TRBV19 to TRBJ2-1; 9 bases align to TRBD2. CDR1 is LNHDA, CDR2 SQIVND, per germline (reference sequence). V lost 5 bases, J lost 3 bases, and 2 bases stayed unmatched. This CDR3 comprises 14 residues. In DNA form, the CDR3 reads TGTGCCAGTAGTTTACTAGCGGGCTACAATGAGCAGTTCTTC. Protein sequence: CASSLLAGYNEQFF. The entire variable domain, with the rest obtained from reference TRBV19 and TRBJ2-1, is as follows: DGGITQSPKYLFRKEGQNVTLSCEQNLNHDAMYWYRQDPGQGLRLIYYSQIVNDFQKGDIAEGYSVSREKKESFPLTVTSAQKNPTAFYLCASSLLAGYNEQFFGPGTRLTVL.

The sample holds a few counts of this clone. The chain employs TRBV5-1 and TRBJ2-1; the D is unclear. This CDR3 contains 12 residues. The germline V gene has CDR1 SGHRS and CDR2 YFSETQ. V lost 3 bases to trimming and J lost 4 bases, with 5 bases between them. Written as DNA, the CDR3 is TGCGCCAGCAGCTCTCAGTACAATGAGCAGTTCTTC. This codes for CASSSQYNEQFF.

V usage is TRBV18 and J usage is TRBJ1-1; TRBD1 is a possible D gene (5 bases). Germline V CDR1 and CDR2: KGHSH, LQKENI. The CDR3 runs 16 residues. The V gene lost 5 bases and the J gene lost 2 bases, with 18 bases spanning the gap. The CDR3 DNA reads TGTGCCAGCTCAAGCGTAACCCCGGGGGGAAACACTGAAGCTTTCTTT. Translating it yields CASSSVTPGGNTEAFF.

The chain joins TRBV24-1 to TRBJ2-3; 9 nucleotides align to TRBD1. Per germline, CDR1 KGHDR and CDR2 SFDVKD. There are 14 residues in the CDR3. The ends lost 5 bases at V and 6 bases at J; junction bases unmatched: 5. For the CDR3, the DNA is TGTGCCACCAGTGGGGGACAGGGTAGGGATACGCAGTATTTT. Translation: CATSGGQGRDTQYF.

This CDR3 reads CSVENSYEQYF. The CDR3 DNA follows: TGCAGCGTTGAAAACAGCTACGAGCAGTACTTC. This chain uses TRBV29-1 with TRBJ2-7; D not resolved. This CDR3 is built from 11 residues. Trimming removed 2 bases from V and 3 bases from J, with 5 bases in between. The germline CDR1 and CDR2 sequences are SQVTM and ANQGSEA.

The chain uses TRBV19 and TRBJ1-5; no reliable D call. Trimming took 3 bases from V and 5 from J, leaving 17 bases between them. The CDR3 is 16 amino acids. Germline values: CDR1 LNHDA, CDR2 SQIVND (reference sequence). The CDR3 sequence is CASSISAGRTDQPQHF. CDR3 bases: TGTGCCAGTAGTATTTCCGCGGGGAGAACGGATCAGCCCCAGCATTTT.

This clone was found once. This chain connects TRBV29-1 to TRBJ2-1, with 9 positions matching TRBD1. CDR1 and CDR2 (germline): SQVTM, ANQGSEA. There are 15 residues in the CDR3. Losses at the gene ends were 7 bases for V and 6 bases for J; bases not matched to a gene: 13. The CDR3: CSARSTGTGFNEQFF. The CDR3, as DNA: TGCAGCGCCAGAAGTACCGGGACAGGGTTCAATGAGCAGTTCTTC.